The 23 T cell receptor beta chains listed next were all sequenced from one sample in a study of OX40 agonist ivuxolimab in advanced cancers. Generated by immunoSEQ multiplex PCR, the TCRdb table keeps only in-frame clones and is missing some. The sample includes about 64,000 clones, 80% to 85% of them seen just once. Sequenced material: CD4+ or CD8+ T cells sorted from blood, taken in a trial of the OX40 agonist ivuxolimab. Every receptor here comes from an adult with an advanced solid tumor such as melanoma, head and neck, liver or kidney cancer.

This sequence joins TRBV27 and TRBJ1-1, with no clear D. V dropped 6 bases and J dropped 3 bases, with 11 bases sitting between them. Per the germline V gene, CDR1 is MNHEY and CDR2 is SMNVEV (reference sequence). The CDR3 sequence is 13 residues long. The CDR3 loop reads CASSSRQDTEAFF. CDR3 DNA sequence: TGTGCCAGCAGCTCGAGACAAGACACTGAAGCTTTCTTT.

The chain recombines TRBV6-4 with TRBJ2-7; 7 positions match TRBD2. The CDR3 loop spans 14 amino acids. Trimming at V came to 0 bases and at J to 7 bases, leaving 6 bases not matched to a gene. The germline V gene encodes CDR1 MRHNA and CDR2 SNTAGT. The CDR3 bases are TGTGCCAGCAGTGACTCTGGGAGGGACGGTGAGCAGTACTTC. It translates to CASSDSGRDGEQYF.

CDR3 DNA: TGCGCCAGCAGCTTGTTTGGCGGAGAGCAGTACTTC. Translating it yields CASSLFGGEQYF. This chain connects TRBV5-1 to TRBJ2-7; D remains unclear. Germline CDR1 and CDR2: SGHRS and YFSETQ. Deletions cut 1 base from V and 7 bases from J, with 9 bases between. This CDR3 is built from 12 residues. Using reference TRBV5-1 and TRBJ2-7 for the parts outside the CDR3, the full variable domain is KAGVTQTPRYLIKTRGQQVTLSCSPISGHRSVSWYQQTPGQGLQFLFEYFSETQRNKGNFPGRFSGRQFSNSRSEMNVSTLELGDSALYLCASSLFGGEQYFGPGTRLTVT.

The V gene is TRBV15, the J gene TRBJ2-5; a possible D gene is TRBD1 (5 bases). V was trimmed by 0 bases and J by 5 bases, leaving 13 bases between them. Germline CDR1 is LNHNV and CDR2 is YYDKDF (reference sequence). The CDR3 extends over 15 amino acids. The CDR3 DNA follows: TGTGCCACCAGCAGAGATCGAGGCCAGGGCGAGACCCAGTACTTC. Protein: CATSRDRGQGETQYF.

V gene TRBV11-3 combines with J gene TRBJ2-3, with 8 bases identical to TRBD1. The CDR3 runs 15 residues. The germline CDR1 and CDR2 sequences are SGHNT and YENEEA. Trimming cost V 3 bases and J 1 base; bases outside gene matches: 3. For the CDR3, the DNA is TGTGCCAGCAGCTTGTCGGACAGGGGCACAGATACGCAGTATTTT. This encodes CASSLSDRGTDTQYF. The full variable domain, its missing parts supplied by reference TRBV11-3 and TRBJ2-3, is EAGVVQSPRYKIIEKKQPVAFWCNPISGHNTLYWYLQNLGQGPELLIRYENEEAVDDSQLPKDRFSAERLKGVDSTLKIQPAELGDSAVYLCASSLSDRGTDTQYFGPGTRLTVL.

V and J are TRBV13 and TRBJ1-1, with D possibly TRBD1 on 5 matching bases. The CDR3 is 14 residues long. V was pared by 1 base and J by 3 bases, with 9 bases between. CDR1 and CDR2 from the germline V gene are PRHDT and FYEKMQ (reference sequence). The CDR3 here is CASSLVAGHTEAFF. The CDR3 DNA reads as TGTGCCAGCAGCTTAGTCGCAGGGCACACTGAAGCTTTCTTT.

This clone was picked up one time. The genes are TRBV6-5 and TRBJ2-1, with 10 nucleotides matching TRBD1. J gave up 4 bases and V 5 bases, and 5 bases lay outside the gene matches. CDR1 MNHEY and CDR2 SVGAGI come from the germline V gene. This CDR3 has 15 residues. The CDR3 is CASSLGTGVYNEQFF. The CDR3 DNA sequence: TGTGCCAGCAGTCTTGGGACAGGGGTATACAATGAGCAGTTCTTC.

The V and J genes are TRBV7-6 and TRBJ1-1, with unresolved D. This CDR3 is 14 amino acids long. Germline-derived CDR1 and CDR2 are SGHVS and FNYEAQ. With 5 bases removed from V and 0 bases from J, the gap between germline ends came to 10 bases. In DNA, the CDR3 is TGTGCCAGCAGCGCCTTACAATTGAACACTGAAGCTTTCTTT. It encodes CASSALQLNTEAFF.

The chain uses TRBV5-1 and TRBJ2-7, with 9 bases aligning to TRBD1. The V gene's germline CDR1 is SGHRS and CDR2 YFSETQ. J gave up 4 bases and V 0 bases, and 5 bases lay outside the gene matches. The CDR3 extends over 15 amino acids. CDR3 nucleotides: TGCGCCAGCAGCTTGGGGATGGGACAGGGATACGAGCAGTACTTC. Its translation is CASSLGMGQGYEQYF.

The genes are TRBV4-2 and TRBJ2-7; TRBD2 agrees at 8 bases. The CDR3 length is 15 residues. The germline CDR1 and CDR2 sequences are LGHNA and YNFKEQ. The V gene end was trimmed by 3 bases and the J gene end by 1 base; junction bases not matched to a gene: 5. CDR3 amino acids: CASSHATSESYEQYF. CDR3 nucleotide sequence: TGTGCCAGCAGCCATGCGACTAGCGAATCCTACGAGCAGTACTTC.

The rearrangement uses TRBV7-8 and TRBJ1-5; TRBD1 matches at 7 bases. CDR1 SGHVS and CDR2 FQNEAQ come from the germline V gene. The CDR3 loop spans 15 amino acids. Trimming took 6 bases from V and 5 from J; bases not matched to a gene: 10. The CDR3 coding sequence is TGTGCCAGCAGACGAGGCACAGGGGTTGATCAGCCCCAGCATTTT. Translated, it gives CASRRGTGVDQPQHF.

Many counts were recorded for this clone. The CDR3 spells CASSDHRYPREKLFF. CDR3 DNA: TGCGCCAGCAGTGACCACAGGTACCCTCGAGAAAAACTGTTTTTT. This sequence joins TRBV10-1 and TRBJ1-4, with D tentatively TRBD1 (5 bases). The CDR3 sequence is 15 residues long. V lost 3 bases, J lost 8 bases, and 16 bases lay in between. Germline CDR1 and CDR2: WNHNN and SYGVQD (reference sequence).

This sequence joins TRBV5-1 and TRBJ2-6, with TRBD1 as a possible D gene (5 bases). The CDR3 runs 16 residues. Germline V gene lookup returns CDR1 SGHRS and CDR2 YFSETQ. The germline V and J ends were trimmed by 4 bases and 4 bases, with 15 bases remaining between them. The CDR3 protein is CASSLTQGSGANVLTF. The CDR3 DNA is TGCGCCAGCAGCCTGACTCAGGGCTCGGGGGCCAACGTCCTGACTTTC.

This chain uses TRBV7-8 with TRBJ2-5; D is ambiguous. The J call is uncertain, as TRBJ2-7 better fits the DNA end. CDR3 length: 14 residues. The germline V gene has CDR1 SGHVS and CDR2 FQNEAQ. The CDR3 DNA follows: TGTGCCAGCAGCCTAGGCCCGACCGCCTACGAGCAGTACTTC. This translates into CASSLGPTAYEQYF.

The DNA of the CDR3 is TGTGCCAGCAACCCAGGGAGCGCGAACACCGGGGAGCTGTTTTTT. Protein product: CASNPGSANTGELFF. The V call is TRBV6-1, the J call TRBJ2-2; D may correspond to TRBD1 or TRBD2 (5 bases each). V was pared by 7 bases and J by 0 bases, with 12 bases between. In germline, CDR1 is MNHNS, CDR2 SASEGT. The CDR3 sequence is 15 residues long.

J is TRBJ2-5 and V is TRBV5-6; a possible D gene is TRBD2 (6 bases). Germline-derived CDR1 and CDR2 are SGHDT and YYEEEE. The CDR3 totals 13 residues. V was cut by 4 bases and J by 4 bases, with 11 bases left in between. This CDR3 is CASSPAGGETQYF. CDR3 bases: TGTGCCAGCAGCCCGGCCGGGGGAGAGACCCAGTACTTC.

This chain connects TRBV9 to TRBJ2-5; a possible D gene is TRBD1 (6 bases). The CDR3 covers 15 residues. CDR1 SGDLS and CDR2 YYNGEE come from the germline V gene. Trimming took 4 bases from V and 5 from J, leaving 18 bases between them. The CDR3 protein is CASSLSTGWGETQYF. The CDR3 region has the DNA TGTGCCAGCAGCCTAAGTACAGGGTGGGGGGAGACCCAGTACTTC.

The chain combines TRBV10-1 with TRBJ1-1; 10 bases agree with TRBD1. The CDR3 extends over 15 amino acids. Unmatched junction bases numbered 6, after V lost 3 bases and J lost 5 bases. From germline, CDR1 is WNHNN and CDR2 SYGVQD (reference sequence). Here the CDR3 DNA reads TGCGCCAGCAGTGACCCCGGGACAGGGGTAACTGAAGCTTTCTTT. Its protein product is CASSDPGTGVTEAFF.

This clone showed up just a few times. The chain has TRBV6-6 and TRBJ2-5, with D maybe TRBD2 (5 bases). V was pared by 2 bases and J by 3 bases, with 7 bases between. The germline V gene has CDR1 MNHNY and CDR2 SVGAGI (reference sequence). This CDR3 comprises 13 residues. This CDR3 is CASSYGEKETQYF. The DNA for the CDR3 is TGTGCCAGCAGTTACGGGGAGAAAGAGACCCAGTACTTC.

The gene calls are TRBV27 and TRBJ2-5; 7 positions match TRBD1. With the DNA end fitting TRBJ2-7 better, the J assignment may be wrong. CDR1 MNHEY and CDR2 SMNVEV come from the germline V gene (reference sequence). The CDR3 has 14 amino acids. The DNA of the CDR3 is TGTGCCAGCAGGCGCGACAGGGCCACCTACGAGCAGTACTTC. Translation gives CASRRDRATYEQYF.

In this sample, this clone turned up once. The chain is built from TRBV6-6 and TRBJ1-5, with no clear D. V gave up 5 bases and J gave up 3 bases, with 17 bases separating them. Germline V gives CDR1 MNHNY, CDR2 SVGAGI (reference sequence). The CDR3 is 16 amino acids. The CDR3 is CASSPGRLLDNQPQHF. Written as DNA, the CDR3 is TGTGCCAGCAGTCCCGGACGTCTCCTAGACAATCAGCCCCAGCATTTT.

The chain is built from TRBV11-3 and TRBJ1-1; D might be TRBD1 (5 bases). CDR1 is SGHNT and CDR2 is YENEEA in the germline V gene. The CDR3 runs 14 residues. V was trimmed by 2 bases and J by 7 bases, leaving 14 bases between them. CDR3 residues: CASSLSRRGFEAFF. CDR3 DNA sequence: TGTGCCAGCAGCTTATCACGGAGGGGATTTGAAGCTTTCTTT.

The J gene is TRBJ2-7, the V gene TRBV2, with 8 bases identical to TRBD1. This CDR3 has 14 residues. In germline, CDR1 is SNHLY, CDR2 FYNNEI. V trimming: 2 bases; J trimming: 4 bases; junction bases outside the gene matches: 4. The CDR3 DNA follows: TGTGCCAGCAGTGAACAGGGGGCGGGATACGAGCAGTACTTC. Translation gives CASSEQGAGYEQYF.